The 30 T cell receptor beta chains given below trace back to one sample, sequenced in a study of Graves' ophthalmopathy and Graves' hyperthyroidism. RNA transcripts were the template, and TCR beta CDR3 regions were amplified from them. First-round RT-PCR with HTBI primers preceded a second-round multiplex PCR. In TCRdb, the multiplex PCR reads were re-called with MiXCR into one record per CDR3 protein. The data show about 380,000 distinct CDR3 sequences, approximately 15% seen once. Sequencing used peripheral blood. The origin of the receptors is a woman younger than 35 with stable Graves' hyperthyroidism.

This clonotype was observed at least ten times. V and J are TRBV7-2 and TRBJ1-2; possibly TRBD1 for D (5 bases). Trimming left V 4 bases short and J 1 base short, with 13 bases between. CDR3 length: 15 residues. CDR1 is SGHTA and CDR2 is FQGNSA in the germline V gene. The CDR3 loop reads CASSSLTAVNYGYTF. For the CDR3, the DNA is TGTGCCAGCAGCTCATTGACAGCCGTTAACTATGGCTACACCTTC.

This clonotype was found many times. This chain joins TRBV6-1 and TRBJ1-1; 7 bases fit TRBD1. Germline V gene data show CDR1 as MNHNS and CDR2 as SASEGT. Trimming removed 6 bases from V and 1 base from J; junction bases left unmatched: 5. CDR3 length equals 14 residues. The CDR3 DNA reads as TGTGCCAGCAGCCGGGACAGATCGAACACTGAAGCTTTCTTT. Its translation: CASSRDRSNTEAFF.

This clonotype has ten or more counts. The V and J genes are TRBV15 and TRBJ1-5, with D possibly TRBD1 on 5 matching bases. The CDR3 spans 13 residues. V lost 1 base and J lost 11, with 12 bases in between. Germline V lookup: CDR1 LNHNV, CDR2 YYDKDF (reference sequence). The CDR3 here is CATSRARWGAQHF. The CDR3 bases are TGTGCCACCAGCAGAGCCCGCTGGGGGGCCCAGCATTTT.

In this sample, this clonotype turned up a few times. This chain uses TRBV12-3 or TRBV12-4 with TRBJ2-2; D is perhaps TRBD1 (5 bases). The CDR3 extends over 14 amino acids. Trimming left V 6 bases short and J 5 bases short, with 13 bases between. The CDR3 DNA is TGTGCCAGCAGAATATCGGCAGGGACCGGGGAGCTGTTTTTT. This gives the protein CASRISAGTGELFF.

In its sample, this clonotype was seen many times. CDR3 residues: CASSYSDREGYGYTF. The CDR3 DNA follows: TGTGCCAGCAGTTACTCCGACAGGGAAGGCTATGGCTACACCTTC. This chain links TRBV6-5 with TRBJ1-2; 7 bases match TRBD1. The CDR3 is made up of 15 amino acids. Germline V CDR1 and CDR2: MNHEY, SVGAGI. The V and J ends lost 0 bases and 4 bases, in that order; junction bases with no gene match: 5.

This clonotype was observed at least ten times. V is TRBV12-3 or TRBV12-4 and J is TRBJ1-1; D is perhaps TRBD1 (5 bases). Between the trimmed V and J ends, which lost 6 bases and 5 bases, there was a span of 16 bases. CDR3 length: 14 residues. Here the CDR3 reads CASSPEQGWTEAFF. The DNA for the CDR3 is TGTGCCAGCAGCCCGGAGCAGGGCTGGACTGAAGCTTTCTTT.

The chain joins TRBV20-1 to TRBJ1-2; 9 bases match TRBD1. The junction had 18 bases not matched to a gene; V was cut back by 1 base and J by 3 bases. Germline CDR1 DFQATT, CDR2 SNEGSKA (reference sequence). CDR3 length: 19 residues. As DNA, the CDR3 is TGCAGTGCTAGAGGGTATGATAGGAAGGACAGGGGATCAGACTATGGCTACACCTTC. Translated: CSARGYDRKDRGSDYGYTF.

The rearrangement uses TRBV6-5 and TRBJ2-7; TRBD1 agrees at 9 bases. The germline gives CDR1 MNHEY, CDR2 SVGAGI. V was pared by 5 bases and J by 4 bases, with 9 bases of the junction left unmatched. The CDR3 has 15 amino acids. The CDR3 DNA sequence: TGTGCCAGCAGTACTAACAGGGGGCGAGCGTACGAGCAGTACTTC. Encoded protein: CASSTNRGRAYEQYF.

CDR3 sequence: CSARKTGAEQYF. The CDR3 DNA reads as TGCAGTGCTAGGAAGACAGGGGCCGAGCAGTACTTC. The J gene is TRBJ2-7, the V gene TRBV20-1, with TRBD1 matching over 8 bases. This CDR3 spans 12 amino acids. With V trimmed by 3 bases and J by 6 bases, 4 bases remained unmatched. The germline gives CDR1 DFQATT, CDR2 SNEGSKA (reference sequence).

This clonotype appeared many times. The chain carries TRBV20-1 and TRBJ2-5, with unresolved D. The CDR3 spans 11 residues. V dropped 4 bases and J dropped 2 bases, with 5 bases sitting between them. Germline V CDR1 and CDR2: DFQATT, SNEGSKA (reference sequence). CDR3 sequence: CSAISQETQYF. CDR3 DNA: TGCAGTGCTATAAGTCAAGAGACCCAGTACTTC.

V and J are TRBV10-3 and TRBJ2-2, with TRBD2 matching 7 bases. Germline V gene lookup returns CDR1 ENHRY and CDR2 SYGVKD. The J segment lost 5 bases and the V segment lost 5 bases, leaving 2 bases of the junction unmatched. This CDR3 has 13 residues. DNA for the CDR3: TGTGCCATCAGTCCCGGGGGGACCGGGGAGCTGTTTTTT. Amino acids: CAISPGGTGELFF.

This CDR3 is CASSLDSNTETQYF. The CDR3 nucleotides are TGTGCCAGCAGCTTAGATTCAAACACAGAGACCCAGTACTTC. The chain couples TRBV7-2 to TRBJ2-5; no firm D call. Trimming stripped 1 base from V and 4 bases from J, with 10 bases between. Germline lookup yields CDR1 SGHTA and CDR2 FQGNSA. CDR3 length: 14 amino acids.

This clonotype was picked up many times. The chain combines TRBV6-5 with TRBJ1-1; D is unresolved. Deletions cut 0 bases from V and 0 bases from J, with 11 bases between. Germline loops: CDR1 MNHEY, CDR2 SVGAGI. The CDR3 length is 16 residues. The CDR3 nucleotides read TGTGCCAGCAGTTACTCGAACAGCCCAATGAACACTGAAGCTTTCTTT. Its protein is CASSYSNSPMNTEAFF.

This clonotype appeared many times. CDR3 sequence: CASSFRTGGVETQYF. The DNA for the CDR3 is TGTGCCAGCAGCTTCCGGACAGGGGGCGTAGAGACCCAGTACTTC. The chain has TRBV7-2 and TRBJ2-5; TRBD1 aligns across 11 bases. Trimming cost V 3 bases and J 4 bases; bases outside gene matches: 4. The CDR3 is 15 residues long. Germline V gene data show CDR1 as SGHTA and CDR2 as FQGNSA.

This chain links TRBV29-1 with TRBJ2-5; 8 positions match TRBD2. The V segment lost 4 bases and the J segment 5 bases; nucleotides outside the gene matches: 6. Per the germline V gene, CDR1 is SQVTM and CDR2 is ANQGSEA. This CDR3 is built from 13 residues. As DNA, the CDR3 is TGCAGCGTTGGCGGGGGGCCGTGGGAGACCCAGTACTTC. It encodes CSVGGGPWETQYF.

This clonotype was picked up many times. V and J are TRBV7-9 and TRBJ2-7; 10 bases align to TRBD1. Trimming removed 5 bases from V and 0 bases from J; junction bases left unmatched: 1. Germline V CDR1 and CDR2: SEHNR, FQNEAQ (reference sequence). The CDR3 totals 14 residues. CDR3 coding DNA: TGTGCCAGCAGCGACAGGGGGCACTCCTACGAGCAGTACTTC. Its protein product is CASSDRGHSYEQYF.

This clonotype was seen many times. CDR3 nucleotide sequence: TGTGCCAGCAACCATAGACAGGGGAACACCGGGGAGCTGTTTTTT. Its translation is CASNHRQGNTGELFF. The chain carries TRBV12-3 or TRBV12-4 and TRBJ2-2; TRBD1 agrees at 7 bases. The CDR3 length is 15 residues. V shed 7 bases and J 1 base; nucleotides not matched to a gene: 6.

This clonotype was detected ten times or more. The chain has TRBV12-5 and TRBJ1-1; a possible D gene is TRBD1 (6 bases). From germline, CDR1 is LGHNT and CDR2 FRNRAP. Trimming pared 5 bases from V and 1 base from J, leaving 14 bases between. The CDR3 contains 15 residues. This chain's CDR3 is CASGPNRVGNTEAFF. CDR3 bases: TGTGCTAGTGGTCCCAACAGGGTAGGGAACACTGAAGCTTTCTTT.

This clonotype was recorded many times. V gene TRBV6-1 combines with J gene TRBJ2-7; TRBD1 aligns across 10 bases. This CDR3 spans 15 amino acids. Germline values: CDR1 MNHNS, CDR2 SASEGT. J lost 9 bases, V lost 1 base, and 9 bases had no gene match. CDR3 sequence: CASSEVGTGASVQYF. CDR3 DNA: TGTGCCAGCAGTGAAGTTGGGACAGGGGCGTCAGTGCAGTACTTC.

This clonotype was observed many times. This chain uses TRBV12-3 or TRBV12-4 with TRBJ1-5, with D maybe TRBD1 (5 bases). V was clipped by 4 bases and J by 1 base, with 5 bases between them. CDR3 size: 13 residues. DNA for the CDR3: TGTGCCAGCAGTTGGGACAGCAATCAGCCCCAGCATTTT. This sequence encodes CASSWDSNQPQHF.

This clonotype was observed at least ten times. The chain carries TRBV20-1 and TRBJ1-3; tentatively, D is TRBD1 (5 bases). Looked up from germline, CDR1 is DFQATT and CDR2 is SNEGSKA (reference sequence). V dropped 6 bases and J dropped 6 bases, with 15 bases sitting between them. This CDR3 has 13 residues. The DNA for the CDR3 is TGCAGTGCCCGGGACCGGAATTTAAACACCATATATTTT. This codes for CSARDRNLNTIYF.

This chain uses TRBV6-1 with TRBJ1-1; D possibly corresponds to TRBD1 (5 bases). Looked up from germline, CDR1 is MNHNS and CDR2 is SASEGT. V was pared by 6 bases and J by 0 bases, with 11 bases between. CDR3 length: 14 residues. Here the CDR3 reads CASRQTDLNTEAFF. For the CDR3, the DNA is TGTGCCAGCAGACAGACAGATTTGAACACTGAAGCTTTCTTT.

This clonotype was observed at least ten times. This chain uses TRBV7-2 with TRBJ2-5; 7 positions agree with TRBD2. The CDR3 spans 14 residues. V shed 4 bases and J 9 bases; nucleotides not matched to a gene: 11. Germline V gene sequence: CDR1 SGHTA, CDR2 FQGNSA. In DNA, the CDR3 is TGTGCCAGCAGCTCCCGACTGTCGGGAGGACCCCAGTACTTC. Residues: CASSSRLSGGPQYF. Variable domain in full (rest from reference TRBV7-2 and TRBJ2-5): GAGVSQSPSNKVTEKGKDVELRCDPISGHTALYWYRQSLGQGLEFLIYFQGNSAPDKSGLPSDRFSAERTGGSVSTLTIQRTQQEDSAVYLCASSSRLSGGPQYFGPGTRLLVL.

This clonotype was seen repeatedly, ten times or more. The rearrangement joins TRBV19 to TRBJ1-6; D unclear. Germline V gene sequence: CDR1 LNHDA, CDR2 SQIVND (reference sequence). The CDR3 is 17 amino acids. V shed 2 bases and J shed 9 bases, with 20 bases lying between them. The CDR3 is CASSIPINWEGSSPLHF. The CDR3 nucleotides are TGTGCCAGTAGTATACCGATAAACTGGGAGGGAAGTTCACCCCTCCACTTT.

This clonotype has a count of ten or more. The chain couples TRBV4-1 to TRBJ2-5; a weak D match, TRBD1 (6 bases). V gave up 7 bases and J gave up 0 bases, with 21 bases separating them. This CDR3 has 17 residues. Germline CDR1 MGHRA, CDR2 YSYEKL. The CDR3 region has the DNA TGCGCCAGCACCCCTGAGGACAGCACCACATACCAAGAGACCCAGTACTTC. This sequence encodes CASTPEDSTTYQETQYF.

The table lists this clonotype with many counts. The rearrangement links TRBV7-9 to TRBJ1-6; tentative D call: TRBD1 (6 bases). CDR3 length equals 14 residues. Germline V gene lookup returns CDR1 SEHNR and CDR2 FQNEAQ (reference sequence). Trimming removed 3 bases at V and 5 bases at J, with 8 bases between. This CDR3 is CASSFQGNNSPLHF. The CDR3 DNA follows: TGTGCCAGCAGCTTTCAGGGGAATAATTCACCCCTCCACTTT.

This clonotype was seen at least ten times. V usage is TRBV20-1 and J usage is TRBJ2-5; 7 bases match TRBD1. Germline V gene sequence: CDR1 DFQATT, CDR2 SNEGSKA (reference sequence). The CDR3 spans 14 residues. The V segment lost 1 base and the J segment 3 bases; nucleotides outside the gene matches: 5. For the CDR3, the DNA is TGCAGTGCTAGAGTCGATGACAGGGAAGAGACCCAGTACTTC. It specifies CSARVDDREETQYF.

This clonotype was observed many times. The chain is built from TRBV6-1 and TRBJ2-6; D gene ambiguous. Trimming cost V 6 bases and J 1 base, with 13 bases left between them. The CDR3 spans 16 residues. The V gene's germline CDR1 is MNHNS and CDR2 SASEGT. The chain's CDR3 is CASSPKIDSGANVLTF. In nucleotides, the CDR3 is TGTGCCAGCAGCCCTAAGATTGATTCTGGGGCCAACGTCCTGACTTTC.

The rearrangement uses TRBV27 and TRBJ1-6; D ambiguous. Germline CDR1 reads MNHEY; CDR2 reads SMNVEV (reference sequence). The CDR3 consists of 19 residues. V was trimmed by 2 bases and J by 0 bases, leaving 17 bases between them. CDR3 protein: CASSLRRGMGSSYNSPLHF. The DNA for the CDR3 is TGTGCCAGCAGTTTACGGCGGGGTATGGGGTCCTCCTATAATTCACCCCTCCACTTT.

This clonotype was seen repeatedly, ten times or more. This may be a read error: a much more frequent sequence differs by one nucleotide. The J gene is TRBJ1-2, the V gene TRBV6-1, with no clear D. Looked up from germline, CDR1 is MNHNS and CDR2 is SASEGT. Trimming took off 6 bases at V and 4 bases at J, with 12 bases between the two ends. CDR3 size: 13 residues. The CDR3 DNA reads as TGTGCCAGCAGGATGATAGGCGTCTATGGCTACACCTTC. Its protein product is CASRMIGVYGYTF.